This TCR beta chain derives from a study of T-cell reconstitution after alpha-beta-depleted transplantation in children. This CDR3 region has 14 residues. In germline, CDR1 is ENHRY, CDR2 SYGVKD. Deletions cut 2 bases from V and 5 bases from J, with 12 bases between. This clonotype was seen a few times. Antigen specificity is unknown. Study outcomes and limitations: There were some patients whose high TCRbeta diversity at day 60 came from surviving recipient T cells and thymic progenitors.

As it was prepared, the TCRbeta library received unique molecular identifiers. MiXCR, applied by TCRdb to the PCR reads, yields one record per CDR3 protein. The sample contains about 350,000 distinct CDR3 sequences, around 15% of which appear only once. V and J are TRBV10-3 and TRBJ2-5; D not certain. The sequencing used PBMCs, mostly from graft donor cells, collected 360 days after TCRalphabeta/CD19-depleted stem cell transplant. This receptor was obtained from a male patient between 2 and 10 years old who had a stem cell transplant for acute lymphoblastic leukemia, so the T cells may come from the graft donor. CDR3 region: CAISEALFRETQYF. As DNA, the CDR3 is TGTGCCATCAGTGAGGCCCTGTTCCGCGAGACCCAGTACTTC.